The 25 T cell receptor beta chains listed next were all sequenced from one sample in a study of tumor and adjacent non-tumor tissue in lung cancer. A modified ARM-PCR protocol with three rounds of nested PCR amplified TCRbeta. MiXCR was run by TCRdb on the multiplex PCR reads, yielding one entry per CDR3 protein. The sample holds around 210,000 distinct CDR3 sequences, less than 80% seen once. No cell sorting was done before RNA was extracted from the tissue. Sequencing was performed on lung tumor tissue. The origin of the receptors is a man aged 55 to 70 with non-small cell lung cancer.

Of note for this clonotype: One end of the junction varies from germline; a read error may be responsible. The chain has TRBV6-6 and TRBJ1-1; 7 nucleotides line up with TRBD1. CDR1 and CDR2 (germline): MNHNY, SVGAGI (reference sequence). The CDR3 is 14 amino acids. Here the CDR3 DNA reads TGTGGCAGCAGTTCACAGGGGACGAACACTGAAGCTTTCTTT. This gives the protein CGSSSQGTNTEAFF.

As concerns this clonotype: A much larger clonotype is one base distant, so this may be a read error. The genes are TRBV20-1 and TRBJ1-5; D possibly uses TRBD1 or TRBD2 (6 bases each). The DNA end is a closer match to TRBJ2-3, so the J assignment may be wrong. Germline CDR1 and CDR2: DFQATT and SNEGSKA (reference sequence). This CDR3 is 14 amino acids long. The CDR3 coding sequence is TGCAGTGCTAGAGTAGGGGGGAGCAATCAGCCCCAGTATTTT. This encodes CSARVGGSNQPQYF.

This rearrangement joins TRBV5-4 to TRBJ2-1, with 8 bases fitting TRBD2. The germline CDR1 and CDR2 sequences are SGHNT and YYREEE (reference sequence). CDR3 length equals 15 residues. Unmatched junction bases numbered 10, after V lost 6 bases and J lost 5 bases. The CDR3 DNA is TGTGCCAGCATCGTTATAGCGGGGCCTAACAATGAGCAGTTCTTC. Its translation is CASIVIAGPNNEQFF.

By share, this clonotype counts as medium-sized (0.01 to 0.1%). J is TRBJ1-3 and V is TRBV20-1; D remains ambiguous. CDR1 is DFQATT and CDR2 is SNEGSKA in the germline V gene (reference sequence). V gave up 6 bases and J gave up 0 bases, with 9 bases separating them. This CDR3 is 13 amino acids long. The CDR3 spells CSAPTISGNTIYF. CDR3 nucleotides: TGCAGTGCCCCGACTATCTCTGGAAACACCATATATTTT.

This clonotype showed up many times. V gene TRBV4-3 combines with J gene TRBJ2-7; TRBD2 agrees at 10 bases. Germline V CDR1 and CDR2: LGHNA, YSLEER. CDR3 length: 15 residues. Trimming at V came to 0 bases and at J to 3 bases, leaving 2 bases not matched to a gene. The CDR3 nucleotides are TGCGCCAGCAGCCAAGACCGGACTAGCGGCTACGAGCAGTACTTC. Encoded protein: CASSQDRTSGYEQYF.

This clonotype was observed once. The conserved final phenylalanine or tryptophan is absent from the CDR3, which likely points to a read error. The chain joins TRBV7-9 to TRBJ2-3; D is uncertain. CDR1 SEHNR and CDR2 FQNEAQ come from the germline V gene (reference sequence). The CDR3 is made up of 12 amino acids. This chain's CDR3 is CASSPSIDTQYS. The CDR3 nucleotides read TGTGCCAGCAGCCCGAGCATAGATACGCAGTATTCT.

This clonotype has just one count. The chain links TRBV11-2 to TRBJ2-3; 8 nucleotides agree with TRBD2. The CDR3 has 19 amino acids. Germline values: CDR1 SGHAT, CDR2 FQNNGV. The J segment lost 1 base and the V segment lost 7 bases, leaving 19 bases of the junction unmatched. Here the CDR3 DNA reads TGTGCCAGCATCGACAGCGGGACTAGGGGCGCTATCGGCACAGATACGCAGTATTTT. Its protein is CASIDSGTRGAIGTDTQYF.

For this clonotype: This may be a read error, as it is one base from a much larger clone. V usage is TRBV20-1 and J usage is TRBJ1-2; D is possibly TRBD1 (5 bases). Germline V gene sequence: CDR1 DFQATT, CDR2 SNEGSKA (reference sequence). CDR3 length equals 13 residues. Between the trimmed V and J ends, which lost 6 bases and 10 bases, there was a span of 21 bases. CDR3 in amino acids: CSAKDTKPPDYTF. As DNA, the CDR3 is TGCAGTGCCAAGGACACCAAACCGCCTGACTACACCTTC.

This clonotype was detected once. The chain combines TRBV11-2 with TRBJ2-1, with D possibly matching TRBD2 (6 bases). Germline CDR1 SGHAT, CDR2 FQNNGV. The CDR3 is 16 amino acids. V gave up 1 base and J gave up 16 bases, with 26 bases separating them. The CDR3 nucleotides read TGTGCCAGCAGCTTAGCCCCGATAGCGGCCTTTAATGAGAAATTCTTC. Its protein product is CASSLAPIAAFNEKFF.

The chain has TRBV6-2 or TRBV6-3 and TRBJ2-5; D is ambiguous. The CDR3 is made up of 13 amino acids. V lost 5 bases to trimming and J lost 1 base, with 8 bases between them. Looked up from germline, CDR1 is MNHEY and CDR2 is SVGEGT. The chain's CDR3 is CASSEDAQETQYF. The CDR3 nucleotides read TGTGCCAGCAGTGAGGACGCCCAAGAGACCCAGTACTTC.

The V call is TRBV20-1, the J call TRBJ2-7, with D maybe TRBD2 (5 bases). Germline V lookup: CDR1 DFQATT, CDR2 SNEGSKA (reference sequence). The CDR3 runs 15 residues. Trimming stripped 7 bases from V and 3 bases from J, with 22 bases between. This CDR3 reads CSVQSTGSFFYEQYF. Written as DNA, the CDR3 is TGCAGTGTCCAATCGACGGGAAGTTTCTTCTACGAGCAGTACTTC.

To note about this clonotype: A read error is possible here, since a much larger clone lies one base away. Without the conserved terminal phenylalanine or tryptophan, this CDR3 likely stems from a read error. The V gene is TRBV20-1, the J gene TRBJ1-5; weak D call: TRBD1 (5 bases). V was trimmed by 6 bases and J by 3 bases, leaving 12 bases between them. Germline CDR1 is DFQATT and CDR2 is SNEGSKA (reference sequence). The CDR3 extends over 13 amino acids. The CDR3 spells CSAVDRYNQPQHL. The CDR3 DNA is TGCAGTGCCGTCGACAGATACAATCAGCCCCAGCATCTT.

The table lists this clonotype with a count of one. One end of the junction fails to match germline, which may point to a read error. The V call is TRBV11-2, the J call TRBJ1-5; D ambiguous. This CDR3 has 13 amino acids. Germline CDR1 reads SGHAT; CDR2 reads FQNNGV. CDR3 sequence reads: CASSLDKGQPQHF. In nucleotides, the CDR3 is TGTGCCAGCAGTTTAGATAAGGGTCAGCCCCAGCATTTT. The whole variable domain, filled in from reference TRBV11-2 and TRBJ1-5, reads EAGVAQSPRYKIIEKRQSVAFWCNPISGHATLYWYQQILGQGPKLLIQFQNNGVVDDSQLPKDRFSAERLKGVDSTLKIQPAKLEDSAVYLCASSLDKGQPQHFGDGTRLSIL.

For this clonotype: A read error may explain this, as a much larger clone is one base away. This chain connects TRBV6-5 to TRBJ1-2; TRBD1 is a possible D gene (5 bases). CDR1 and CDR2 from the germline V gene are MNHEY and SVGAGI. The CDR3 has 16 amino acids. For the CDR3, the DNA is TGTGCCACCGTGGGGGGAAGAGTGGGCCCCACGGGTGGCTACGCCTTC. Its protein product is CATVGGRVGPTGGYAF.

This clonotype was detected ten times or more. The chain employs TRBV11-2 and TRBJ2-4; a weak D match, TRBD1 (6 bases). V was pared by 6 bases and J by 8 bases, with 20 bases between. Germline-derived CDR1 and CDR2 are SGHAT and FQNNGV. The CDR3 is made up of 15 amino acids. CDR3 DNA sequence: TGTGCCAGCAGATTACTACAGGGTCCCCCCTACATTCAGTACTTC. As protein: CASRLLQGPPYIQYF.

The J gene is TRBJ1-5, the V gene TRBV20-1; TRBD1 is a possible D gene (5 bases). The CDR3 is 15 amino acids. Germline values: CDR1 DFQATT, CDR2 SNEGSKA (reference sequence). Between the trimmed V and J ends, which lost 0 bases and 4 bases, there was a span of 13 bases. The CDR3 coding sequence is TGCAGTGCTAGAGATACAGGAAGGACGAATCAGCCCCAGCATTTT. Amino acids: CSARDTGRTNQPQHF.

In its sample, this clonotype was seen a few times. One junction end disagrees with the germline gene, perhaps due to a read error. The chain uses TRBV11-2 and TRBJ1-1; the D gene is possibly TRBD1 (6 bases). The CDR3 is 14 amino acids. The germline V gene has CDR1 SGHAT and CDR2 FQNNGV. CDR3 residues: CASCFPLGQHEAFF. The CDR3 bases are TGTGCCAGCTGTTTCCCCCTGGGACAACATGAAGCCTTCTTT. Supplemented by reference TRBV11-2 and TRBJ1-1, the full variable domain reads EAGVAQSPRYKIIEKRQSVAFWCNPISGHATLYWYQQILGQGPKLLIQFQNNGVVDDSQLPKDRFSAERLKGVDSTLKIQPAKLEDSAVYLCASCFPLGQHEAFFGQGTRLTVV.

This clonotype was observed once. The chain uses TRBV12-3 or TRBV12-4 and TRBJ2-1; D is unclear. Trimming removed 7 bases from V and 2 bases from J, with 3 bases in between. This CDR3 spans 11 amino acids. The CDR3: CASTPYNEQFF. The CDR3 nucleotides are TGTGCCAGCACTCCCTACAATGAGCAGTTCTTC.

Regarding this clonotype: The missing conserved phenylalanine or tryptophan at the end of this CDR3 makes a read error likely. The CDR3 is CASSFAAGLSEAFI. CDR3 bases: TGTGCCAGCAGCTTTGCGGCAGGTCTTAGCGAAGCTTTCATT. The chain joins TRBV11-2 to TRBJ1-1, with D hard to call. Trimming took off 3 bases at V and 8 bases at J, with 16 bases between the two ends. The CDR3 has 14 residues. The germline CDR1 and CDR2 sequences are SGHAT and FQNNGV.

The table lists this clonotype with a few counts. The CDR3 spells CAWSLTGTGSDTQYF. CDR3 nucleotides: TGTGCCTGGAGCCTAACCGGGACAGGGTCAGATACGCAGTATTTT. The rearrangement uses TRBV30 and TRBJ2-3; 9 bases fit TRBD1. This CDR3 contains 15 residues. The germline gives CDR1 GTSNPN, CDR2 SVGIG (reference sequence). The V segment lost 3 bases and the J segment 4 bases; nucleotides outside the gene matches: 8.

This chain links TRBV29-1 with TRBJ2-2; D is undetermined. V dropped 2 bases and J dropped 6 bases, with 16 bases sitting between them. Germline CDR1 SQVTM, CDR2 ANQGSEA. The CDR3 has 15 amino acids. This chain's CDR3 is CSVESWPPGSGELFF. In DNA, the CDR3 is TGCAGCGTTGAAAGTTGGCCCCCGGGCTCCGGGGAGCTGTTTTTT.

Comment on this clonotype: An end of the junction does not agree with germline; a read error may underlie this. The chain recombines TRBV4-3 with TRBJ2-7; D is uncertain. The germline V gene has CDR1 LGHNA and CDR2 YSLEER. This CDR3 has 14 amino acids. CDR3 DNA: TGCGCCAGCAGCCAGGTGGGCTTCTCCTATGAGCATTACTTC. It encodes CASSQVGFSYEHYF.

As to this clonotype: This may be a read error: a much more frequent sequence differs by one nucleotide. This chain connects TRBV21-1 to TRBJ2-7; the D call TRBD1 from the table was never checked on the DNA. TRBV21-1 is an annotated pseudogene. CDR3 length equals 15 residues. The DNA for the CDR3 is TGTACCAGCAGCATACGACGGACAGGGATCGACGAGCAGTACTTC. Translated, it gives CTSSIRRTGIDEQYF.

Note on this clonotype: Possible read error: a much larger clone is one base away. The chain employs TRBV28 and TRBJ2-2; no definite D call. There are 16 residues in the CDR3. V was cut by 3 bases and J by 0 bases, with 11 bases left in between. Germline V gene lookup returns CDR1 MDHEN and CDR2 SYDVKM. The CDR3 DNA follows: TGTGCCAGCAGTTTCGCGGATTTCCCGAACACCGGGGAGCTGTTTTTT. Translated: CASSFADFPNTGELFF.

J is TRBJ2-7 and V is TRBV12-3 or TRBV12-4; D is possibly TRBD1 or TRBD2 (5 bases each). This CDR3 has 14 amino acids. The V and J ends lost 1 base and 7 bases respectively, with 14 bases between them. The CDR3 is CASSLGQRAVEQYF. The CDR3 region has the DNA TGTGCCAGCAGTTTAGGACAGAGGGCAGTAGAGCAGTACTTC.